These 27 T cell receptor beta chains share one sample of origin, sequenced in a study of CXCR3-negative and CXCR3-positive naive CD8 T cells. Through 5' RACE with UMI labels, the TRB cDNA libraries were prepared. TCRdb derives one entry per CDR3 protein from the 5' RACE reads, leaving out DNA. Its listing shows 84,000 or so distinct CDR3 sequences. These receptors are not linked to any known antigen. Overall study findings and caveats: Greater hydrophobicity was found in TRB CDR3s of CXCR3-positive naive cells than of CXCR3-negative naive cells.

What was sequenced was naive CXCR3+ CD8+ T cells from blood. The subset denotes: CD45RO-CCR7+CD27+CD95- naive CD8+ T cells expressing CXCR3 (TNR3+). These receptors were taken from a human donor in good health. Some clones in this sample may be carry-over from other donors' samples.

This chain connects TRBV29-1 to TRBJ1-1. Germline CDR1 reads SQVTM; CDR2 reads ANQGSEA. This CDR3 contains 13 residues. The CDR3 region is CSVGGFENTEAFF.

The chain has TRBV29-1 and TRBJ2-5; TCRdb reports TRBD2, a call that lacks DNA to check it against. Per germline, CDR1 SQVTM and CDR2 ANQGSEA. The CDR3 is 15 amino acids. The CDR3 is CSVDGVAGSRETQYF.

The J gene is TRBJ2-2, the V gene TRBV4-3; TCRdb lists TRBD1, though no DNA is available to test this call. Germline CDR1 is LGHNA and CDR2 is YSLEER. The CDR3 spans 15 residues. The CDR3 loop reads CASSQAGQGSGELFF.

The chain employs TRBV29-1 and TRBJ2-1; TCRdb reports TRBD2, a call that lacks DNA to check it against. Looked up from germline, CDR1 is SQVTM and CDR2 is ANQGSEA. This CDR3 contains 14 residues. The chain's CDR3 is CSVEFAGGQDEQFF.

The chain joins TRBV25-1 to TRBJ2-7; lacking DNA, the TRBD2 call made by TCRdb goes unchecked. The CDR3 is 18 residues long. Germline loops: CDR1 MGHDK, CDR2 SYGVNS. CDR3 sequence: CASSEFFPDAGLSYEQYF.

The gene calls are TRBV13 and TRBJ1-5. The CDR3 consists of 12 residues. Germline CDR1 and CDR2: PRHDT and FYEKMQ (reference sequence). CDR3: CASSLGLTPQHF.

This chain uses TRBV7-8 with TRBJ2-1; TCRdb names TRBD2, which stays unverified in the absence of DNA. Per germline, CDR1 SGHVS and CDR2 FQNEAQ. The CDR3 covers 18 residues. This CDR3 is CASSLAPSGGSVDNEQFF.

This sequence joins TRBV5-1 and TRBJ1-1. This CDR3 is built from 14 residues. CDR1 SGHRS and CDR2 YFSETQ come from the germline V gene. The CDR3 loop is CASSLSIYGTEAFF. The whole variable domain, remainder taken from reference TRBV5-1 and TRBJ1-1, is KAGVTQTPRYLIKTRGQQVTLSCSPISGHRSVSWYQQTPGQGLQFLFEYFSETQRNKGNFPGRFSGRQFSNSRSEMNVSTLELGDSALYLCASSLSIYGTEAFFGQGTRLTVV.

V is TRBV5-1 and J is TRBJ2-1; TCRdb calls TRBD1, which cannot be checked without DNA. The CDR3 is 22 residues long. Germline V gene lookup returns CDR1 SGHRS and CDR2 YFSETQ. The CDR3 protein is CASSLVFFQGRGTLSSYNEQFF.

This chain uses TRBV7-9 with TRBJ2-5; the TCRdb D gene call, TRBD1, has no DNA to confirm it. The CDR3 consists of 14 residues. Germline lookup yields CDR1 SEHNR and CDR2 FQNEAQ (reference sequence). The CDR3 reads CASTLQGGRETQYF.

The rearrangement uses TRBV28 and TRBJ2-3. Germline CDR1 is MDHEN and CDR2 is SYDVKM. This CDR3 comprises 15 residues. CDR3 region: CASSLGRSYTDTQYF.

The rearrangement uses TRBV12-3 or TRBV12-4 and TRBJ1-1; checking the TCRdb D call of TRBD1 is not possible without DNA. The CDR3 extends over 14 amino acids. The CDR3 loop reads CASSSGQLNTEAFF.

This chain uses TRBV15 with TRBJ1-1. The CDR3 has 14 amino acids. Germline CDR1 reads LNHNV; CDR2 reads YYDKDF (reference sequence). The CDR3 spells CATSREETQSGAFF.

The rearrangement uses TRBV4-1 and TRBJ1-3. This CDR3 region has 17 residues. Germline V gene data show CDR1 as MGHRA and CDR2 as YSYEKL. The CDR3 spells CASSQDGGGRSGNTIYF.

The genes are TRBV10-3 and TRBJ1-5. CDR3 size: 12 residues. CDR1 and CDR2 from the germline V gene are ENHRY and SYGVKD. The CDR3 reads CAISDAGQPQHF.

The chain recombines TRBV6-5 with TRBJ1-2. This CDR3 contains 16 residues. Per the germline V gene, CDR1 is MNHEY and CDR2 is SVGAGI. The CDR3 reads CASSYQWWGRTVGYTF.

The chain carries TRBV5-1 and TRBJ1-1. The germline gives CDR1 SGHRS, CDR2 YFSETQ. This CDR3 comprises 15 residues. CDR3: CASSLFGLGNTEAFF.

The rearrangement joins TRBV4-3 to TRBJ2-1. Looked up from germline, CDR1 is LGHNA and CDR2 is YSLEER. The CDR3 sequence is 14 residues long. Here the CDR3 reads CASSQDAQYNEQFF.

This chain joins TRBV15 and TRBJ2-4; absent DNA, TCRdb's TRBD2 call cannot be checked. This CDR3 comprises 12 residues. Germline values: CDR1 LNHNV, CDR2 YYDKDF (reference sequence). The CDR3 region is CATSKEGPIQYF.

The chain links TRBV20-1 to TRBJ2-1; TCRdb designates TRBD2, a call that cannot be tested without DNA. This CDR3 region has 16 residues. The germline V gene has CDR1 DFQATT and CDR2 SNEGSKA (reference sequence). The CDR3: CSLRGREGENPNEQFF.

The rearrangement uses TRBV4-2 and TRBJ2-2. CDR1 LGHNA and CDR2 YNFKEQ come from the germline V gene. The CDR3 is 16 amino acids. CDR3 region: CASSQEYGLNTGELFF.

V is TRBV2 and J is TRBJ1-4. This CDR3 region has 14 residues. CDR1 SNHLY and CDR2 FYNNEI come from the germline V gene. Here the CDR3 reads CASSGVGHSEKLFF. Using reference TRBV2 and TRBJ1-4 for the parts outside the CDR3, the full variable domain is EPEVTQTPSHQVTQMGQEVILRCVPISNHLYFYWYRQILGQKVEFLVSFYNNEISEKSEIFDDQFSVERPDGSNFTLKIRSTKLEDSAMYFCASSGVGHSEKLFFGSGTQLSVL.

The V gene is TRBV5-6, the J gene TRBJ2-1; TCRdb's D gene call, TRBD1, goes unchecked for lack of DNA. The CDR3 covers 15 residues. Germline V lookup: CDR1 SGHDT, CDR2 YYEEEE. The chain's CDR3 is CASSLLGQGYNEQFF.

This rearrangement joins TRBV28 to TRBJ2-1; TCRdb reports TRBD2, a call that lacks DNA to check it against. The CDR3 has 13 residues. CDR1 and CDR2 from the germline V gene are MDHEN and SYDVKM. The CDR3 sequence: CASSGVGRFEQFF.

This sequence joins TRBV10-3 and TRBJ2-3; the TCRdb D gene call, TRBD2, has no DNA to confirm it. Germline V gene sequence: CDR1 ENHRY, CDR2 SYGVKD. The CDR3 spans 20 residues. The CDR3 is CAISDPDLTTGQGRTDTQYF.

The genes are TRBV12-3 or TRBV12-4 and TRBJ1-4; the TRBD1 assignment by TCRdb is unverifiable without DNA. The CDR3 has 18 amino acids. CDR3 region: CASSPTGTGGATNEKLFF.

The chain links TRBV6-2 or TRBV6-3 to TRBJ2-7; TCRdb lists TRBD2, though no DNA is available to test this call. Germline loops: CDR1 MNHEY, CDR2 SVGEGT. This CDR3 spans 15 amino acids. CDR3 residues: CASSFGLVTNYEQYF.